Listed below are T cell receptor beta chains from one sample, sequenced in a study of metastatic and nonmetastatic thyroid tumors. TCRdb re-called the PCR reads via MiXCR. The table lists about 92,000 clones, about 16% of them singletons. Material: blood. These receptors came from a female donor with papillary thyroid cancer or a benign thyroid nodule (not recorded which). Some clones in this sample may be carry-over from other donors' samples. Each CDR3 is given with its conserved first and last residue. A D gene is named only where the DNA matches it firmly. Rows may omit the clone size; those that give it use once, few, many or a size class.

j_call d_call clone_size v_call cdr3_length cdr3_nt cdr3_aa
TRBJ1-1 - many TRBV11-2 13 TGTGCCAGCAGCTTAAACCACTACACTGAAGCTTTCTTT CASSLNHYTEAFF
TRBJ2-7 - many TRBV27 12 TGTGCCAGCAGTTTACGGGGAATCGAGCAGTACTTC CASSLRGIEQYF
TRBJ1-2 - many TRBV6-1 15 TGTGCCAGCACTCGAGACACACCAGCTAACTATGGCTACACCTTC CASTRDTPANYGYTF
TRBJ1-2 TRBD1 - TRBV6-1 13 TGTGCCAGCAGTGGACAGGGGAGCTATGGCTACACCTTC CASSGQGSYGYTF
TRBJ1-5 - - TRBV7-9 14 TGTGCCAGCAGCGGAAGGGTTGACAATCAGCCCCAGCACTTT CASSGRVDNQPQHF
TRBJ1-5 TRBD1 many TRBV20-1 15 TGCAGTGCTAGAGATGGTGCAGGGGGCCATCAGCCCCAGCATTTT CSARDGAGGHQPQHF
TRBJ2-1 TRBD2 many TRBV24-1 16 TGTGCCACCAGTGGCCGCAGGACTAGCGGGGCATTTGAGCAGTTCTTC CATSGRRTSGAFEQFF
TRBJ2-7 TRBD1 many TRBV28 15 TGTGCCAGCAGTTTATACACTAGGACAGGGCGTGAGCAGTACTTC CASSLYTRTGREQYF
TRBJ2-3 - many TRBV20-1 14 TGCAGTGCAGAGGGCGGGGGCGGCACAGATACGCAGTATTTT CSAEGGGGTDTQYF
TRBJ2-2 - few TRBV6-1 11 TGTGCCAGCTCTTACGACGGGGAGCTTTTTTTT CASSYDGELFF
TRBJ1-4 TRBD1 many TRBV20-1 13 TGCAGTGCAACCACAGGGGGCATTGAAAAACTGTTTTTT CSATTGGIEKLFF
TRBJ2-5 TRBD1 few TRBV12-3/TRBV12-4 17 TGTGCCAGCAGCCCATTAGCTGGACAGGGGGCCAAACAGACCCAGTACTTC CASSPLAGQGAKQTQYF
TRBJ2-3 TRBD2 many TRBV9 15 TGTGCCAGCAGCCCAAGAGGTAGCGGGGTAGATACGCAGTATTTT CASSPRGSGVDTQYF
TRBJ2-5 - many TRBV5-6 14 TGTGCCAGCAGCCTCAGGTACCTCCAAGAGACCCAGTACTTC CASSLRYLQETQYF
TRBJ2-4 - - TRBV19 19 TGTGCCAGTAGTATTGGATCCGGACCAATCGTTCTAGCCAAAAACATTCAGTACTTC CASSIGSGPIVLAKNIQYF
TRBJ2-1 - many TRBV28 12 TGTGCCAGCAGTTTTTCCTACAATGAGCAGTTCTTC CASSFSYNEQFF
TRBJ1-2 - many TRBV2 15 TGTGCCAGCAGTGAGCGCTCGGGGGGGACGGCGGGCTACACCTTC CASSERSGGTAGYTF
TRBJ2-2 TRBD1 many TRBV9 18 TGTGCCAGCAGCCGAGACAGGGGAAATTATCGGGACACCGGGGAGCTGTTTTTT CASSRDRGNYRDTGELFF
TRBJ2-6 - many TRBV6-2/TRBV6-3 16 TGTGCCAGCAGTTACTCCTTAGGGCGGAGGGCCAACGTCCTGACTTTC CASSYSLGRRANVLTF
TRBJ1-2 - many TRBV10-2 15 TGCGCCAGCAGTGAGTCGGGCAGGGTTGGGTATGGCTACACCTTC CASSESGRVGYGYTF
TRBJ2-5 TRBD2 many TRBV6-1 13 TGTGGGGGGGCGGGGGGAATCCAAGAGACCCAGTACTTC CGGAGGIQETQYF
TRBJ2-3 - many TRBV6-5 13 TGTGCCAGCAGTTACTCGGACACAGATACGCAGTATTTT CASSYSDTDTQYF
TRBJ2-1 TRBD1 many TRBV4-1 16 TGCGCCAGCAGCCAAGTTGGGAGGGACAGGGAGAATGAGCAGTTCTTC CASSQVGRDRENEQFF
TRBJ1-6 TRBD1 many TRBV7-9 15 TGTGCCAGCAGCTTCGGGACAGGGGGTAGGTCACCCCTCCACTTT CASSFGTGGRSPLHF
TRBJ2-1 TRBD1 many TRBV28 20 TGTGCCAGCAGGGGACAGGGAATTCGTCGGGTACCGGAGTTTTACAATGAGCAGTTCTTC CASRGQGIRRVPEFYNEQFF
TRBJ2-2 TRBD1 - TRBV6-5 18 TGTGCCAGCAGTTACTCCTCTATAAGACAGGGGGATGCCGGGGAGCTGTTTTTT CASSYSSIRQGDAGELFF
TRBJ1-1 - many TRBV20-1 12 TGCAGTGCCAGTGGGGGGAACACTGAAGCTTTCTTT CSASGGNTEAFF
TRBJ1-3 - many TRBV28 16 TGTGCCAGCAGTTTCCCCGTGTCGGATACTGGAAACACCATATATTTT CASSFPVSDTGNTIYF
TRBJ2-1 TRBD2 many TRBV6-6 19 TGTGCCAGCAGTCTCCGGGGACTAGCGGGGGGGCGGGGTTACAATGAGCAGTTCTTC CASSLRGLAGGRGYNEQFF
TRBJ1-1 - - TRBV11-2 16 TGTGCCAGCACCACCTCCGGGGGGGGGGCGCGGACTGAAGCTTTCTTT CASTTSGGGARTEAFF
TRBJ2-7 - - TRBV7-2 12 TGTGCCAGCAGTGAAAGTAGGGGAGAGCAGTACTTC CASSESRGEQYF
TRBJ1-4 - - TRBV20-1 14 TGCAGTGCTCACAGCACGCTTAGCCTTGAAAAACTGTTTTTT CSAHSTLSLEKLFF
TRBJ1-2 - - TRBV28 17 TGTGCCAGCAGCTACACCTTTCGGTCCGCAGGGGAGAGTGGCTACACCTTC CASSYTFRSAGESGYTF
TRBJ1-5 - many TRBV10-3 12 TGTGCCATCAGTGACGGCAATCAGCCCCAGCATTTT CAISDGNQPQHF
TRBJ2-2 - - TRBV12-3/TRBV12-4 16 TGTGCCAGCAGCCCCCTGACAGTGTATGGTACCGGGGAGCTGTTTTTT CASSPLTVYGTGELFF
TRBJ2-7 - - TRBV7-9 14 TGTGCCAGCAGCTTTGAAGGAACGGGATACGAGCAGTACTTC CASSFEGTGYEQYF
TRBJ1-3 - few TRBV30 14 TGCGCCTCCACGCCAGGGCTGGCTGGAAACACCATGTATTTT CASTPGLAGNTMYF